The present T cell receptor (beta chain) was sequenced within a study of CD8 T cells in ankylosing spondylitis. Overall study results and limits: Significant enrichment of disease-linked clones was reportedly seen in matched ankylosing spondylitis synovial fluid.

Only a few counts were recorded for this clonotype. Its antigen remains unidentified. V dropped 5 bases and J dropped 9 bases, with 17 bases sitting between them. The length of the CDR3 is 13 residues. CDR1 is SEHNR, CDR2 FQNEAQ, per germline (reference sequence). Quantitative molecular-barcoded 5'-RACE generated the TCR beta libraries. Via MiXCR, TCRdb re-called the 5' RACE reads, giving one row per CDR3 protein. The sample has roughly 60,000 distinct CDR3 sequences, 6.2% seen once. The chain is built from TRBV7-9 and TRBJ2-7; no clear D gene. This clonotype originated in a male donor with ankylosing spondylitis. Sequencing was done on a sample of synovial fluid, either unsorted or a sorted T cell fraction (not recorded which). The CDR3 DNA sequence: TGTGCCAGCAGCCCAGGACCACCGCCGGGGCAGTACTTC. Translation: CASSPGPPPGQYF.